This TCR beta chain was retrieved from a study of early T cells in non-severe SARS-CoV-2 infection. Study observations and caveats: Reliance on VDJdb matching favored anti-spike CD8 responses; private and CD4 specificities were missed.

Many counts were recorded for this clonotype. What it binds is unknown. Attachment of unique molecular identifiers to individual cDNA molecules was performed. TCRdb re-derived calls from the 5' RACE reads in MiXCR, one entry per CDR3 protein. Here the sample spans 50,000 to 60,000 distinct CDR3 sequences, under 8.5% being singletons. In germline, CDR1 is LGHDT, CDR2 YNNKEL (reference sequence). V trimming: 2 bases; J trimming: 3 bases; junction bases outside the gene matches: 5. CDR3 length: 15 residues. The receptor was derived from an adult who was a healthcare worker with PCR-confirmed SARS-CoV-2 infection or an uninfected control (not recorded which). This chain uses TRBV3-1 with TRBJ1-2, with 8 nucleotides matching TRBD1. The sample was whole blood, taken at baseline. The CDR3 reads CASSQRTGTYYGYTF. The CDR3 coding sequence is TGTGCCAGCAGCCAACGGACAGGGACTTACTATGGCTACACCTTC. Full variable domain (outside the CDR3, taken from reference TRBV3-1 and TRBJ1-2): DTAVSQTPKYLVTQMGNDKSIKCEQNLGHDTMYWYKQDSKKFLKIMFSYNNKELIINETVPNRFSPKSPDKAHLNLHINSLELGDSAVYFCASSQRTGTYYGYTFGSGTRLTVV.